The 9 T cell receptor beta chains in this list originate from one sample, sequenced in a study of CD8+CD57+ T cells in acquired aplastic anemia. Genomic DNA templated the TCR beta VDJ and CDR3 profiling. MiXCR, run by TCRdb on the reads, gives a single entry per CDR3 protein. Among around 250,000 distinct CDR3 sequences listed, around 82% were seen once. Sequencing was done on patients that had shown CD8+CD57+ cell expansion by flow cytometry. The sample comprised sorted CD4+, CD8+, or CD8+CD57+ T cells (not recorded which) from PBMCs. The receptors derive from a human donor with aplastic anemia.

This clonotype has just a few counts. The rearrangement uses TRBV19 and TRBJ2-2; TRBD2 aligns across 10 bases. Losses at the gene ends were 4 bases for V and 7 bases for J; bases not matched to a gene: 6. CDR3 size: 15 residues. The V gene's germline CDR1 is LNHDA and CDR2 SQIVND (reference sequence). DNA for the CDR3: TGTGCCAGTAGTAGAACTAGCGGGGCTTACGGGGAGCTGTTTTTT. It encodes CASSRTSGAYGELFF.

V and J are TRBV7-2 and TRBJ2-7, with D tentatively TRBD2 (5 bases). V was shortened by 4 bases and J by 5 bases, with 15 bases between the two germline ends. The V gene's germline CDR1 is SGHTA and CDR2 FQGNSA. The CDR3 has 14 residues. In DNA form, the CDR3 reads TGTGCCAGCAGCTCGAACTGCAGCGGTCACGAGCAGTACTTC. Protein: CASSSNCSGHEQYF.

The chain employs TRBV11-2 and TRBJ1-5; TRBD1 matches at 8 bases. V was clipped by 5 bases and J by 8 bases; unmatched bases: 5. The CDR3 runs to 13 residues. Germline-derived CDR1 and CDR2 are SGHAT and FQNNGV. The CDR3 loop is CASSQGQAKPQHF. The CDR3 DNA reads TGTGCCAGCAGCCAGGGACAGGCGAAGCCCCAGCATTTT.

The chain is built from TRBV19 and TRBJ2-7, with 10 bases identical to TRBD2. CDR1 is LNHDA, CDR2 SQIVND, per germline (reference sequence). The CDR3 is 22 residues long. J lost 0 bases, V lost 1 base, and 21 bases had no gene match. The CDR3 spells CASSIASGSPGGAPPCSYEQYF. The CDR3 DNA reads TGTGCCAGTAGTATAGCTAGCGGGAGTCCCGGGGGTGCACCTCCGTGCTCCTACGAGCAGTACTTC.

The V and J genes are TRBV5-6 and TRBJ2-5; D ambiguous. The CDR3 loop spans 15 amino acids. In germline, CDR1 is SGHDT, CDR2 YYEEEE. Trimming took off 4 bases at V and 11 bases at J, with 24 bases between the two ends. CDR3 sequence: CASSVRSDTQEFQYF. In DNA form, the CDR3 reads TGTGCCAGCAGCGTAAGGTCAGATACGCAGGAGTTTCAGTACTTC.

About this clonotype: One end of the junction varies from germline; a read error may be responsible. The chain employs TRBV7-8 and TRBJ2-7; D unresolved. The CDR3 runs 14 residues. The germline V gene has CDR1 SGHVS and CDR2 FQNEAQ. The chain's CDR3 is CASSVPGLPDAQYF. CDR3 sequence (DNA): TGTGCCAGCAGCGTACCGGGCCTTCCCGATGCGCAGTATTTC.

This chain connects TRBV11-1 to TRBJ2-7; a weak D match, TRBD1 (6 bases). The CDR3 is made up of 18 amino acids. The germline gives CDR1 SGHAT, CDR2 FQDESV (reference sequence). For the CDR3, the DNA is TGCGCCAGCAGCTTGGCCCCGGGACGGACAGCCCTTTCCTACGAGCAGTACGTC. Amino acid sequence: CASSLAPGRTALSYEQYV.

V and J are TRBV7-2 and TRBJ1-2; no definite D call. V was trimmed by 3 bases and J by 5 bases, leaving 19 bases between them. Germline CDR1 and CDR2: SGHTA and FQGNSA. There are 16 residues in the CDR3. Here the CDR3 DNA reads TGTGCCAGCAGCTTGGAGCCGGACCACATCGAATATGGCTACACCTTC. Its protein product is CASSLEPDHIEYGYTF. The variable domain in full, with the rest retrieved from reference TRBV7-2 and TRBJ1-2, is GAGVSQSPSNKVTEKGKDVELRCDPISGHTALYWYRQSLGQGLEFLIYFQGNSAPDKSGLPSDRFSAERTGGSVSTLTIQRTQQEDSAVYLCASSLEPDHIEYGYTFGSGTRLTVV.

This clonotype appeared many times. This may stem from a read error, because a much larger clone lies one nucleotide away. The chain recombines TRBV7-8 with TRBJ2-5; 7 bases are a match to TRBD1. The V gene end was trimmed by 3 bases and the J gene end by 14 bases; junction bases not matched to a gene: 18. The CDR3 totals 15 residues. The germline gives CDR1 SGHVS, CDR2 FQNEAQ. For the CDR3, the DNA is TGTGCCAGCAGCTTTAATCCAGACGGGACAGCCCTTTCCTACTTC. It translates to CASSFNPDGTALSYF.